Listed below are T cell receptor beta chains from one sample, sequenced in a study of shared clonotypes between healthy human individuals. Method: immunoSEQ multiplex PCR; TCRdb's copy keeps in-frame clones and lacks some. This sample has some 2,400,000 clones, with 90% to 96% found just once. The sample taken for sequencing was naive CD4+ T cells sorted from blood. These receptors all stem from a man aged 18 to 35 in good health. The CDR3 runs from the conserved cysteine through the conserved F or W. D genes are given only for firm matches. Some rows have no size entry. The others give once, few or many, or a class for an expanded clone.

D gene	V gene	clone size	J gene	CDR3 DNA	CDR3 protein
-	TRBV10-3	-	TRBJ1-4	TGTGCCATCAGTGGCAGGGGTGAAAAACTGTTTTTT	CAISGRGEKLFF
-	TRBV30	-	TRBJ2-3	TGTGCCTGGAGTATGCAAGATACGCAGTATTTT	CAWSMQDTQYF
-	TRBV19	-	TRBJ2-3	TGTGCCAGTACCGGTGACGGGGGCACAGATACGCAGTATTTT	CASTGDGGTDTQYF
-	TRBV9	-	TRBJ1-4	TGTGCCAGCAATCCCTCCGGATGGGAAAAACTGTTTTTT	CASNPSGWEKLFF
TRBD1	TRBV19	-	TRBJ1-2	TGTGCCAGTAGTCTCAACAGGGGGCCTAACTATGGCTACACCTTC	CASSLNRGPNYGYTF
-	TRBV12-5	-	TRBJ2-3	TGTGCTAGTGGTTTGGTACGATGGGAAGGCACAGATACGCAGTATTTT	CASGLVRWEGTDTQYF
-	TRBV5-1	-	TRBJ2-5	TGCGCCAGCAGCTTGGCCTCGGGGCGCCAAGAGACCCAGTACTTC	CASSLASGRQETQYF
-	TRBV7-2	-	TRBJ1-6	TGTGCCAGCAGCTTCAACGGGGGGGTACAGGGTTCACCCCTCCACTTT	CASSFNGGVQGSPLHF
-	TRBV10-2	-	TRBJ2-7	TGCGCCAGCAGTTTATCCCCCTTCTACGAGCAGTACTTC	CASSLSPFYEQYF
-	TRBV7-6	-	TRBJ2-2	TGTGCCAGCAGCGCGTCCGGGACGGACACCGGGGAGCTGTTTTTT	CASSASGTDTGELFF
-	TRBV2	-	TRBJ2-7	TGTGCCAGCAGGGCTACCCTAATGGGCGAGCAGTACTTC	CASRATLMGEQYF
TRBD1	TRBV7-9	-	TRBJ1-1	TGTGCCAGCAGCGCAGGACAGGGAGACACTGAAGCTTTCTTT	CASSAGQGDTEAFF
-	TRBV30	-	TRBJ2-7	TGTGCCTGGAGTGTACTGTTTGGCGGAACCGAGCAGTACTTC	CAWSVLFGGTEQYF
-	TRBV2	-	TRBJ2-1	TGTGCCAGCAGTGAACGCCTAGCGTTCTACAATGAGCAGTTCTTC	CASSERLAFYNEQFF
-	TRBV30	-	TRBJ2-7	TGTGCCTGGAGTCCCAACTACGAGCAGTACTTC	CAWSPNYEQYF
-	TRBV4-1	-	TRBJ1-2	TGCGCCAGCAGCCAAGCAGGGACCAGTAACTATGGCTACACCTTC	CASSQAGTSNYGYTF
-	TRBV5-6	-	TRBJ2-2	TGTGCCAGCAGCTTGACCGGGACCCTGTTGACCGGGGAGCTGTTTTTT	CASSLTGTLLTGELFF
-	TRBV6-1	-	TRBJ2-3	TGTGCCAGCAGGGGAGTAGTGGGGAGCACAGATACGCAGTATTTT	CASRGVVGSTDTQYF
-	TRBV6-5	-	TRBJ2-7	TGTGCCAGCAGCTCGGGTCCCAGGCAGTACTTC	CASSSGPRQYF
TRBD1	TRBV7-9	-	TRBJ2-7	TGTGCCAGCAGTTGGACAGGGATCGAGCAGTACTTC	CASSWTGIEQYF
TRBD1	TRBV18	-	TRBJ1-2	TGTGCCAGCTCACCACGGGAAGGGGGCTCAAACTATGGCTACACCTTC	CASSPREGGSNYGYTF
-	TRBV5-6	-	TRBJ2-1	TGTGCCAGCAGCTACGGACAGTCAAGCTCCTACAATGAGCAGTTCTTC	CASSYGQSSSYNEQFF
-	TRBV21-1	-	TRBJ2-1	TGTGCCAGCAACCCCGAAGGGGCTAGCAGGTCGTTCAGCTCCTACAATGAGCAGTTCTTC	CASNPEGASRSFSSYNEQFF
-	TRBV2	-	TRBJ2-1	TGTGCCAGCAGTGACTGGCAGACATTTGAGCAGTTCTTC	CASSDWQTFEQFF
TRBD1	TRBV5-1	once	TRBJ1-6	TGCGCCAGCAGCCCTGGACAGGGTTGGGCCTCACCCCTCCACTTT	CASSPGQGWASPLHF
TRBD1	TRBV19	-	TRBJ1-1	TGTGCCAGTAGTCCCCGGACAGGCCCCGAGTATCGTATGAACACTGAAGCTTTCTTT	CASSPRTGPEYRMNTEAFF